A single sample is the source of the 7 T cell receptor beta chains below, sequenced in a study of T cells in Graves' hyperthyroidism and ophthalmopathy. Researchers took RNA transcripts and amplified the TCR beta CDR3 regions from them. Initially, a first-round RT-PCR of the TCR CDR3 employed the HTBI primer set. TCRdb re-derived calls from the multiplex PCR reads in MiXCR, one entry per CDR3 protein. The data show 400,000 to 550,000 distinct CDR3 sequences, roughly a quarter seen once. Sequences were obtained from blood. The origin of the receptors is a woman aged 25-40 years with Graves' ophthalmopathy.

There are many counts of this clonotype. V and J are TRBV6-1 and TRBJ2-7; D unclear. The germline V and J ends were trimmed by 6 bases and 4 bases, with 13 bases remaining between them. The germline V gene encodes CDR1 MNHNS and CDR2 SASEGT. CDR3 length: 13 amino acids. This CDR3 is CASSHDTEYEQYF. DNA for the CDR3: TGTGCCAGCAGCCATGATACAGAATACGAGCAGTACTTC.

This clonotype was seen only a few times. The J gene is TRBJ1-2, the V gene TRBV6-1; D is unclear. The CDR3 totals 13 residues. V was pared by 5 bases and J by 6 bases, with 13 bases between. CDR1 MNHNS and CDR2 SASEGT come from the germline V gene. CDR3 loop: CASSRTYLDGYTF. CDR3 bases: TGTGCCAGCAGTCGGACCTACCTAGATGGCTACACCTTC.

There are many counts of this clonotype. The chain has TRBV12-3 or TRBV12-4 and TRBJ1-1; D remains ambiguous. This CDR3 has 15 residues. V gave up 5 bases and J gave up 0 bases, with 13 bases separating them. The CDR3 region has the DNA TGTGCCAGCAGTCCATTGGGCAGGCTGAACACTGAAGCTTTCTTT. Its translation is CASSPLGRLNTEAFF.

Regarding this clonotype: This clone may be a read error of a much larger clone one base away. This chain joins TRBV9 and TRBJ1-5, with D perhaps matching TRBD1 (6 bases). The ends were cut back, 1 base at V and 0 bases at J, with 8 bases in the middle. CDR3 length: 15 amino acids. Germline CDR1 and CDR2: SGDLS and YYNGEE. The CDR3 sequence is CASSVTGNSNQPQHF. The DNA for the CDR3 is TGTGCCAGCAGCGTAACAGGGAATAGCAATCAGCCCCAGCATTTT.

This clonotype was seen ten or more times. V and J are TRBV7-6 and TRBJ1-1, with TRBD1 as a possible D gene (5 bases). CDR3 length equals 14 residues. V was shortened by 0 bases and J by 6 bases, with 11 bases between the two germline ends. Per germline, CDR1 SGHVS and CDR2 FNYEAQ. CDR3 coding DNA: TGTGCCAGCAGCTTAGCGGGTGGGACGTCTGAAGCTTTCTTT. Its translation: CASSLAGGTSEAFF. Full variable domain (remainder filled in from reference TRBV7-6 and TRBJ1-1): GAGVSQSPRYKVTKRGQDVALRCDPISGHVSLYWYRQALGQGPEFLTYFNYEAQQDKSGLPNDRFSAERPEGSISTLTIQRTEQRDSAMYRCASSLAGGTSEAFFGQGTRLTVV.

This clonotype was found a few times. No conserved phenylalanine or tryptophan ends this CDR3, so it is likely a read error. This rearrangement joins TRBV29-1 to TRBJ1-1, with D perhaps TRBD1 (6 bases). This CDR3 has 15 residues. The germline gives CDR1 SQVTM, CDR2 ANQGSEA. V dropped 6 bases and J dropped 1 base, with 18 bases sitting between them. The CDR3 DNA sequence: TGCAGCGTGGCAACCCCACAGGGACCGAACACTGAAGCTTTCCTT. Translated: CSVATPQGPNTEAFL.

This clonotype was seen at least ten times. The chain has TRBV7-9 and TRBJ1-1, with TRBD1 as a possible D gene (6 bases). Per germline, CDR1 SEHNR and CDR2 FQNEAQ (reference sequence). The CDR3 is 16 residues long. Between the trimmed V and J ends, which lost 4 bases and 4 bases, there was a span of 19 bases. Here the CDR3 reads CASSSVTGARGTEAFF. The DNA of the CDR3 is TGTGCCAGCAGCTCTGTGACAGGTGCGCGGGGCACTGAAGCTTTCTTT. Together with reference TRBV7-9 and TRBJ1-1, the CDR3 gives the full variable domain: DTGVSQNPRHKITKRGQNVTFRCDPISEHNRLYWYRQTLGQGPEFLTYFQNEAQLEKSRLLSDRFSAERPKGSFSTLEIQRTEQGDSAMYLCASSSVTGARGTEAFFGQGTRLTVV.